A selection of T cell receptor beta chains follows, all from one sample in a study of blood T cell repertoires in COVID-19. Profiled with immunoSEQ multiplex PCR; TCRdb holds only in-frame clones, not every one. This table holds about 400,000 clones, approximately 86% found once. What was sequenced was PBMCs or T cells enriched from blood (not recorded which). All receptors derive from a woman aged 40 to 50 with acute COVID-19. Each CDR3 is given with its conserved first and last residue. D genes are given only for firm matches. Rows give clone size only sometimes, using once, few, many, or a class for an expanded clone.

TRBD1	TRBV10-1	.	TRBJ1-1	TGCGCCAGAAAAGGACAGGTTGGGAGTAGGACTGAAGCTTTCTTT	CARKGQVGSRTEAFF
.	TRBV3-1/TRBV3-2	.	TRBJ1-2	TGTGCCAGCAGCCAACCGGACATTCCCCCCTATGGCTACACCTTC	CASSQPDIPPYGYTF
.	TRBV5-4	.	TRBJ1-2	TGTGCCAGCAGCTTTAACAGGGAGTCGCACGGCTACACCTTC	CASSFNRESHGYTF
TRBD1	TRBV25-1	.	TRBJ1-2	TGTGCCAGCAGTCATTCTGCAGGGGGCTATGGCTATGGCTACACCTTC	CASSHSAGGYGYGYTF
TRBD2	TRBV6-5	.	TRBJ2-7	TGTGCCAGCAGTTACTGGACGGGGGGATACGAGCAGTACTTC	CASSYWTGGYEQYF
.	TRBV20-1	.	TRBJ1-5	TGCAGTGCTAGAAGGGGCCAGCCCCAGCATTTT	CSARRGQPQHF
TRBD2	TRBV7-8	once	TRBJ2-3	TGTGCCAGCAGCTCACGCGGGACTAGAATTACAGATACGCAGTATTTT	CASSSRGTRITDTQYF
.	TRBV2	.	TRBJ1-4	TGTGCCAGCAGCTATAGGACTGCTTCTAATGAAAAACTGTTTTTT	CASSYRTASNEKLFF
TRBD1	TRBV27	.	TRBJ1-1	TGTGCCAGCAGGAGGGGACAGGGAAACACTGAAGCTTTCTTT	CASRRGQGNTEAFF
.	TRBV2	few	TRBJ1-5	TGTGCCAGCAGTGAAAATCCGTTTCAGCCCCAGCATTTT	CASSENPFQPQHF
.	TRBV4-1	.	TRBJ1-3	TGCGCCAGCAGCCTCCGCGATTCTGGAAACACCATATATTTT	CASSLRDSGNTIYF
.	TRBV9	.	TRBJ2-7	TGTGCCAGCAGCGCGGGGTACTCCTACGAGCAGTACTTC	CASSAGYSYEQYF
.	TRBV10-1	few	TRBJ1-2	TGCGCCAGCAGTCTGCGGGCGTGGAACTATGGCTACACCTTC	CASSLRAWNYGYTF
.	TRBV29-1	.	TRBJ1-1	TGCAGCGTCCGACAGGCCGTGGGGACTGAAGCTTTCTTT	CSVRQAVGTEAFF
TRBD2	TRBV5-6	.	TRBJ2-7	TGTGCCAGCAGCCACGGAACTAGCGGGGGGGCTCTGGGCTCCTACGAGCAGTACTTC	CASSHGTSGGALGSYEQYF
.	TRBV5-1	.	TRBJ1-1	TGCGCCAGCAGCTTGGCTACAGGGCCTGAAGCTTTCTTT	CASSLATGPEAFF
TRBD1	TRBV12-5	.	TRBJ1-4	TGTGCTAGTGGTTTAGAGCGGGACAGGGATTTTGCAACTAATGAAAAACTGTTTTTT	CASGLERDRDFATNEKLFF
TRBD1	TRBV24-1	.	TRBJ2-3	TGTGCCACCAGTGACCTCAGACAGGGGGCTTATACAGATACGCAGTATTTT	CATSDLRQGAYTDTQYF
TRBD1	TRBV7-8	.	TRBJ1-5	TGTGCCAGCACCAAAGAAGGGGGTTTCACAGGGGGCCAGCCCCAGCATTTT	CASTKEGGFTGGQPQHF
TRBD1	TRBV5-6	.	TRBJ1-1	TGTGCCAGCAGCCGACCCTACACAGGGGGCGAAGCTTTCTTT	CASSRPYTGGEAFF
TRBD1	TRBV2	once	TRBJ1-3	TGTGCCAGCAGTACCACAGGGGGTATCGGAAACACCATATATTTT	CASSTTGGIGNTIYF
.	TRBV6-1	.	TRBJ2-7	TGTGCCAGCAGTGAAGCGGCAGGGTATGAGCAGTACTTC	CASSEAAGYEQYF
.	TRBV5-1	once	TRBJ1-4	TGCGCCAGCAGCTTGGATCCGGGATCTAATGAAAAACTGTTTTTT	CASSLDPGSNEKLFF
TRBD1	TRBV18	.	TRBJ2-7	TGTGCCAGCTCACCGGGGACAGGGGGCGCCTACGAGCAGTACTTC	CASSPGTGGAYEQYF
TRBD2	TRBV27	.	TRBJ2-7	TGTGCCAGCAGCATTATTCTAGCGGGGGGGCCCTACGAGCAGTACTTC	CASSIILAGGPYEQYF
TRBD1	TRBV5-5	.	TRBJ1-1	TGTGCCAGCAGCTTGGCCCCAGGGGGCACTGAAGCTTTCTTT	CASSLAPGGTEAFF
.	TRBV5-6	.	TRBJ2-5	TGTGCCAGCAGCTTGTTACGACAGTCCCAAGAGACCCAGTACTTC	CASSLLRQSQETQYF